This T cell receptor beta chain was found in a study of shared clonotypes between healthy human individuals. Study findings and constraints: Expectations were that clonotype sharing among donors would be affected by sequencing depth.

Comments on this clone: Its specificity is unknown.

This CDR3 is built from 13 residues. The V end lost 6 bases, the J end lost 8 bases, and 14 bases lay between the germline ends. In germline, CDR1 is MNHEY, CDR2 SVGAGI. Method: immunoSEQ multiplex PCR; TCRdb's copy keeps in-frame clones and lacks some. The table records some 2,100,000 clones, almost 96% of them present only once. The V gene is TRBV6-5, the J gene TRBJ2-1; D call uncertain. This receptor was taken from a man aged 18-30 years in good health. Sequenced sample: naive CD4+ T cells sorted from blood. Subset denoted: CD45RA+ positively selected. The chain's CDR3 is CASRRNRRDEQFF. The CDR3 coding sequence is TGTGCCAGCAGGCGAAATCGCCGCGATGAGCAGTTCTTC.